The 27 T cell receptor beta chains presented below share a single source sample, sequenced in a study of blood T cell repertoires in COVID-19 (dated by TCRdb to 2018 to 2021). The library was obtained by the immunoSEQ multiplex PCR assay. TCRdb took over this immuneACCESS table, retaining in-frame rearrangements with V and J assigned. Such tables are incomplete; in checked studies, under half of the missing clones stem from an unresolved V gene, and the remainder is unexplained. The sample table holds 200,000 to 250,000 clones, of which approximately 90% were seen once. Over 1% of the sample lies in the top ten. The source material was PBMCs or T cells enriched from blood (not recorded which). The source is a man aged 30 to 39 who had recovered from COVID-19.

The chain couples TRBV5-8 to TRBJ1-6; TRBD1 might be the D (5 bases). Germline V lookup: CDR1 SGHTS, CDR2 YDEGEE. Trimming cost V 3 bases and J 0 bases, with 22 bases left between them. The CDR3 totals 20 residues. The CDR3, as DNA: TGTGCCAGCAGCTCCCGGTGGGGACTCGCGGTTGGCTCCTATAATTCACCCCTCCACTTT. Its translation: CASSSRWGLAVGSYNSPLHF.

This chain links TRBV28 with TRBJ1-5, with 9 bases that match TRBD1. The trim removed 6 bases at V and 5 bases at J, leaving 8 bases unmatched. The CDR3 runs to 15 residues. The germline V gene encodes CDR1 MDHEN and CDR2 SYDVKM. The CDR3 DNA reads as TGTGCCAGCAGGACAGGGGGAAGGTTCGATCAGCCCCAGCATTTT. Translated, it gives CASRTGGRFDQPQHF.

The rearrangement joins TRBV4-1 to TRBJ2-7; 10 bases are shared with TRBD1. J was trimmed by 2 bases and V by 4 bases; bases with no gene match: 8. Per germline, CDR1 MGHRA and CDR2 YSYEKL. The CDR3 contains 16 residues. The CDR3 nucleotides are TGCGCCAGCAGCCCTCAAGACAGGGGGCCGCCCTACGAGCAGTACTTC. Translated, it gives CASSPQDRGPPYEQYF.

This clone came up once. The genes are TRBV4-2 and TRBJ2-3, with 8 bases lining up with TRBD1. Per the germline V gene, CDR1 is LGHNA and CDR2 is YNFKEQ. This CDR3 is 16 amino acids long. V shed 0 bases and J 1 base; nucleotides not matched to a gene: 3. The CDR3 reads CASSQDQGAGTDTQYF. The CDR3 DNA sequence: TGTGCCAGCAGCCAAGACCAGGGGGCTGGCACAGATACGCAGTATTTT.

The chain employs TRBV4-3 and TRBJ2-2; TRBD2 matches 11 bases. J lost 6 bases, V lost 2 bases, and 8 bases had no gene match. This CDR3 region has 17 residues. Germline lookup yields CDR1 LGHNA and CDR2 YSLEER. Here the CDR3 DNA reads TGCGCCAGCAGCCAACTCACTAGCGGGGGAGGCGCCGGGGAGCTGTTTTTT. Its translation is CASSQLTSGGGAGELFF.

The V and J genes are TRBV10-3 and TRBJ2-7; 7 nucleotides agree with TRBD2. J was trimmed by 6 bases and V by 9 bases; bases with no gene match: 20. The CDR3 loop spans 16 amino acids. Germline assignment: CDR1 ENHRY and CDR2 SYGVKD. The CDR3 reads CAIRSAGDGGTGEQYF. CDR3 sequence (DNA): TGTGCCATTCGGTCGGCGGGGGACGGAGGGACTGGCGAGCAGTACTTC.

CDR3 sequence reads: CAWSRDTATWNEQFF. CDR3 nucleotide sequence: TGTGCCTGGAGTCGGGACACTGCAACCTGGAATGAGCAGTTCTTC. The V gene is TRBV30, the J gene TRBJ2-1; maybe TRBD1 (6 bases). The CDR3 contains 15 residues. Trimming pared 2 bases from V and 7 bases from J, leaving 18 bases between. The germline gives CDR1 GTSNPN, CDR2 SVGIG (reference sequence).

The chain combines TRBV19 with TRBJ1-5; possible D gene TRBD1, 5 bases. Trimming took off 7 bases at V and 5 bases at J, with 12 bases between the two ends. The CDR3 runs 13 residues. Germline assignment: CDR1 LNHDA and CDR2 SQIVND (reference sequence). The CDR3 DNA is TGTGCCAGTAAAACTGGGGCAGATCAGCCCCAGCATTTT. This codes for CASKTGADQPQHF.

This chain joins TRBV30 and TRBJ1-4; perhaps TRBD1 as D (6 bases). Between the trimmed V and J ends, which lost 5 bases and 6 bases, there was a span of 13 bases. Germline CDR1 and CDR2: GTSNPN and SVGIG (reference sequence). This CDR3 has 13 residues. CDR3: CAWDPGVYEKLFF. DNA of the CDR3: TGTGCCTGGGACCCAGGGGTGTATGAAAAACTGTTTTTT.

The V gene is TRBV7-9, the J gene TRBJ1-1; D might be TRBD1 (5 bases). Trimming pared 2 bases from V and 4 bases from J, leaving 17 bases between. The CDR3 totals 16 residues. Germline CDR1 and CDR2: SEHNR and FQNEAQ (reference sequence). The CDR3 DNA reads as TGTGCCAGCAGCTTACTGCGCGGGGGAGTAGGCACTGAAGCTTTCTTT. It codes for CASSLLRGGVGTEAFF.

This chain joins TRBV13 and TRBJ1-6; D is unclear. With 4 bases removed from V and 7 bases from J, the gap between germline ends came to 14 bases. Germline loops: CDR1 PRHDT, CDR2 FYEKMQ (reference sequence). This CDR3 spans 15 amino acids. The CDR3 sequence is CASSYRRVANSPLHF. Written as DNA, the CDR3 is TGTGCCAGCAGCTACCGGAGGGTCGCGAATTCACCCCTCCACTTT.

The CDR3 DNA is TGTGCCAGCAGCTTAGCGACCGCGGGGCCCCAGCATTTT. Protein: CASSLATAGPQHF. The V call is TRBV7-8, the J call TRBJ1-5; no definite D call. CDR1 is SGHVS and CDR2 is FQNEAQ in the germline V gene. V was cut by 0 bases and J by 9 bases, with 9 bases left in between. This CDR3 region has 13 residues.

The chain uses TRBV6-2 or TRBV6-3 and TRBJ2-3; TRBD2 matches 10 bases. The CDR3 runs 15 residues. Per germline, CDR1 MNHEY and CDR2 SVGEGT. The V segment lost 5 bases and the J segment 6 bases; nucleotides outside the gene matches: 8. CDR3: CASSKSSGRVDTQYF. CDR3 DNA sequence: TGTGCCAGCAGTAAGTCTAGCGGGAGAGTGGATACGCAGTATTTT.

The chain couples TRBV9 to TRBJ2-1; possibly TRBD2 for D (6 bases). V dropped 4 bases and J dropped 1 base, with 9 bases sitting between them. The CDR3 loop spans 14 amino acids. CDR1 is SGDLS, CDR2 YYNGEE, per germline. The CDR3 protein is CASSPGLSYNEQFF. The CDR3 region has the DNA TGTGCCAGCAGCCCGGGACTGTCCTACAATGAGCAGTTCTTC.

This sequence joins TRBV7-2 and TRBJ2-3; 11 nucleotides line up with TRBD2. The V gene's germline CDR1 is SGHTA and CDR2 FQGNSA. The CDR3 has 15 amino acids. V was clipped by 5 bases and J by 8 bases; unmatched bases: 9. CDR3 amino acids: CASSPLAGGPVTQYF. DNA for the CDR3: TGTGCCAGCAGCCCTCTAGCGGGAGGTCCAGTTACGCAGTATTTT. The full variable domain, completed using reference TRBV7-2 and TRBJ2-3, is GAGVSQSPSNKVTEKGKDVELRCDPISGHTALYWYRQSLGQGLEFLIYFQGNSAPDKSGLPSDRFSAERTGGSVSTLTIQRTQQEDSAVYLCASSPLAGGPVTQYFGPGTRLTVL.

CDR3 loop: CASSLVGYEQYF. The CDR3 region has the DNA TGTGCCAGCAGCTTAGTCGGGTACGAGCAGTACTTC. The chain uses TRBV7-2 and TRBJ2-7; D gene uncertain. With 1 base removed from V and 4 bases from J, the gap between germline ends came to 5 bases. Germline V gene lookup returns CDR1 SGHTA and CDR2 FQGNSA. The CDR3 is made up of 12 amino acids.

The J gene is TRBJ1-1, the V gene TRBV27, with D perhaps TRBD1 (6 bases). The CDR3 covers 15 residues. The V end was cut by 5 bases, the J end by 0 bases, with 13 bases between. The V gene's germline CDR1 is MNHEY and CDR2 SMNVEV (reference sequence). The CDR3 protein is CASSPGQKLNTEAFF. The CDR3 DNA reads TGTGCCAGCAGTCCCGGACAGAAATTGAACACTGAAGCTTTCTTT.

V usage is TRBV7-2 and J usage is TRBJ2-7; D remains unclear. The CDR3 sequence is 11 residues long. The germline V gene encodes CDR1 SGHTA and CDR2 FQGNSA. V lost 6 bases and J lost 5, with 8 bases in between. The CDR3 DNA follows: TGTGCCAGCAGTTTACAAAACGAGCAGTACTTC. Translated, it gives CASSLQNEQYF.

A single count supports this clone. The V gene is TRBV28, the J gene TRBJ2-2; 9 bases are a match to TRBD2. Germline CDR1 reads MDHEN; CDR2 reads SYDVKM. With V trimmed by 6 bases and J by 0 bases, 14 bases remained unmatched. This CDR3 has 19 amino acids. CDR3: CASSNLAGGPNTNTGELFF. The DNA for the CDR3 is TGTGCCAGCAGCAACCTGGCGGGAGGGCCCAACACGAACACCGGGGAGCTGTTTTTT.

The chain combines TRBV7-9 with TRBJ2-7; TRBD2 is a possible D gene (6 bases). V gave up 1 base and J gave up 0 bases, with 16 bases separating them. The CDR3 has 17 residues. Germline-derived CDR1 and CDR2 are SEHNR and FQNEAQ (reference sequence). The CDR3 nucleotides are TGTGCCAGCAGCTTAGGGATTCGACGGGAGCTCTCCTACGAGCAGTACTTC. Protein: CASSLGIRRELSYEQYF.

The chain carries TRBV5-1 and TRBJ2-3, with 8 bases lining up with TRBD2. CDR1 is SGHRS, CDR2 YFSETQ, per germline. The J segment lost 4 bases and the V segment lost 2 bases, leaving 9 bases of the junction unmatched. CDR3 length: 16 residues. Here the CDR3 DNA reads TGCGCCAGCAGCTTCGGGACGGGGGGGCCATCAGATACGCAGTATTTT. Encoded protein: CASSFGTGGPSDTQYF.

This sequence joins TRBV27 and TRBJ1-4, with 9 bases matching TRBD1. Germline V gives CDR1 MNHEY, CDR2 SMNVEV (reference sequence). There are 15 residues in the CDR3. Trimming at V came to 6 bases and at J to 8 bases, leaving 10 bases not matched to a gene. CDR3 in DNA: TGTGCCAGCAGATCCCCGGGACAGGGCCAGGAAAAACTGTTTTTT. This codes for CASRSPGQGQEKLFF.

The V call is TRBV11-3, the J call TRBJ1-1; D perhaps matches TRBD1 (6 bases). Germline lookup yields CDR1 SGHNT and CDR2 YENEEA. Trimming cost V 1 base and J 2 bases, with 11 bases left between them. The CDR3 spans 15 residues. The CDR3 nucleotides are TGTGCCAGCAGCTTAGGGGCCAGGGGCAACACTGAAGCTTTCTTT. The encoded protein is CASSLGARGNTEAFF. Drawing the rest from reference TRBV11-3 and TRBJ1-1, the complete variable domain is EAGVVQSPRYKIIEKKQPVAFWCNPISGHNTLYWYLQNLGQGPELLIRYENEEAVDDSQLPKDRFSAERLKGVDSTLKIQPAELGDSAVYLCASSLGARGNTEAFFGQGTRLTVV.

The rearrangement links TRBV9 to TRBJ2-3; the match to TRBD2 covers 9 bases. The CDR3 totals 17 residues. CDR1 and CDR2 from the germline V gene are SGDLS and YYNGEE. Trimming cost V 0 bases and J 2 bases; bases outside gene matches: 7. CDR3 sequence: CASSVGASGMATDTQYF. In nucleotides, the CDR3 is TGTGCCAGCAGCGTAGGGGCTAGCGGGATGGCCACAGATACGCAGTATTTT. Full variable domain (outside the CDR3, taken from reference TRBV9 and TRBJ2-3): DSGVTQTPKHLITATGQRVTLRCSPRSGDLSVYWYQQSLDQGLQFLIQYYNGEERAKGNILERFSAQQFPDLHSELNLSSLELGDSALYFCASSVGASGMATDTQYFGPGTRLTVL.

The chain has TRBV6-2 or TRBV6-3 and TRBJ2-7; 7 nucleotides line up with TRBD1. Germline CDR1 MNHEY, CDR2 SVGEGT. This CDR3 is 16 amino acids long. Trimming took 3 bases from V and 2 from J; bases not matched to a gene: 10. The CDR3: CASSYHRQGYAYEQYF. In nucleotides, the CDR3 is TGTGCCAGCAGTTATCATAGACAGGGATACGCCTACGAGCAGTACTTC.

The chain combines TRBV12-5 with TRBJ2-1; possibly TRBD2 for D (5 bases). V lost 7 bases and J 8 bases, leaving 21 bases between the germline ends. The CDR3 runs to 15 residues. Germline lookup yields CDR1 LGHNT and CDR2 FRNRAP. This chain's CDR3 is CASATSAGRWDEQFF. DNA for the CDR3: TGTGCTAGTGCCACCTCCGCGGGCCGGTGGGATGAGCAGTTCTTC. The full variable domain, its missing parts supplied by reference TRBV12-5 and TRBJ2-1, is DARVTQTPRHKVTEMGQEVTMRCQPILGHNTVFWYRQTMMQGLELLAYFRNRAPLDDSGMPKDRFSAEMPDATLATLKIQPSEPRDSAVYFCASATSAGRWDEQFFGPGTRLTVL.

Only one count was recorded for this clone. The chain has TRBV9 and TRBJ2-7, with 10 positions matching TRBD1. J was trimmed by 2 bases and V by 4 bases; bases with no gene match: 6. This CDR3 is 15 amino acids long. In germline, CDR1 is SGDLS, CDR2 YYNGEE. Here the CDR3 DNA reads TGTGCCAGCAGCCCTCGACAGGGGGCTCCCTACGAGCAGTACTTC. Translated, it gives CASSPRQGAPYEQYF. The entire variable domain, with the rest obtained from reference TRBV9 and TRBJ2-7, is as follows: DSGVTQTPKHLITATGQRVTLRCSPRSGDLSVYWYQQSLDQGLQFLIQYYNGEERAKGNILERFSAQQFPDLHSELNLSSLELGDSALYFCASSPRQGAPYEQYFGPGTRLTVT.